This T cell receptor (beta chain) was found in a study of blood T cell repertoires in COVID-19. From germline, CDR1 is MNHEY and CDR2 SVGAGI. The V end was cut by 2 bases, the J end by 7 bases, with 15 bases between. This CDR3 is built from 14 residues. Using immunoSEQ multiplex PCR, the repertoire was profiled, and TCRdb retains in-frame clones only, with some absent. This sample has some 190,000 clones; 88% occur once, and the top ten carry approximately 4.4%. V usage is TRBV6-5 and J usage is TRBJ2-7; TRBD1 might be the D (5 bases). Sequences were obtained from peripheral blood. The clonotype originates from a human donor in a cohort sampled during active COVID-19. Here the CDR3 DNA reads TGTGCCAGCAGTTACAAGCCAGGGATGGGTGAGCAGTACTTC. Amino acids: CASSYKPGMGEQYF.